A selection of T cell receptor beta chains follows, all from one sample in a study of cytomegalovirus exposure and HLA in healthy donors. The method was immunoSEQ multiplex PCR; TCRdb's version includes in-frame clones alone and lacks a portion of them. Of 150,000 or so clones in the sample, roughly 73% were seen once. Sequencing input: PBMCs. Receptor source: a man between 18 and 29 years old in good health and CMV-seropositive. CDR3s include the opening cysteine and the closing phenylalanine or tryptophan. Fields, in order: clone size, J gene, CDR3 length, V gene, D gene, CDR3 DNA, CDR3 protein. The D gene is left open where the match is weak. Only some rows state a clone size, as once, few, many or a class for expanded clones.

>-|TRBJ2-6|17|TRBV7-9|-
TGTTCCAGCAGCTTCCCGGTGCCAAGCTCTGGGGCCAACGTCCTGACTTTC
CSSSFPVPSSGANVLTF
>-|TRBJ2-7|15|TRBV6-1|TRBD2
TGTGCCAGCAGTAGTGCGGGACTAGCGAGCTACGAGCAGTACTTC
CASSSAGLASYEQYF
>once|TRBJ2-4|16|TRBV27|TRBD2
TGTGCCAGCATGCCTAGCGGGGCTCTAGCCAAAAACATTCAGTACTTC
CASMPSGALAKNIQYF
>-|TRBJ1-3|19|TRBV11-2|TRBD1
TGTGCCAGCAGCCGCACCGGGACAGGGGGCGACTCCTCTGGAAACACCATATATTTT
CASSRTGTGGDSSGNTIYF
>-|TRBJ1-2|15|TRBV7-9|TRBD1
TGTGCCAGCAGCTTATTTGGGACAGTTAACTATGGCTACACCTTC
CASSLFGTVNYGYTF
>once|TRBJ2-5|13|TRBV29-1|TRBD1
TGCAGCGTTGACCTGACAGGGGTCGGGACCCAGTACTTC
CSVDLTGVGTQYF
>once|TRBJ2-7|15|TRBV28|TRBD1
TGTGCCAGCACCAGACCGGGACAGGGGTCCAGCGAGCAGTACTTC
CASTRPGQGSSEQYF
>-|TRBJ2-3|16|TRBV5-1|TRBD2
TGCGCCAGCAGCTTGGGCGGTCTAGCGGCCACAGATACGCAGTATTTT
CASSLGGLAATDTQYF
>-|TRBJ1-5|13|TRBV28|-
TGTGCCAGCGGGGGGGGTGGCAATCAGCCCCAGCATTTT
CASGGGGNQPQHF
>many|TRBJ2-6|15|TRBV6-1|TRBD1
TGTGCCAGCAGGACAGGGGGCTCTGGGGCCAACGTCCTGACTTTC
CASRTGGSGANVLTF
>-|TRBJ1-1|13|TRBV18|TRBD1
TGTGCCAGCTCACAGGGGGCGCTCACTGAAGCTTTCTTT
CASSQGALTEAFF
>-|TRBJ2-5|13|TRBV5-1|TRBD2
TGCGCCAGCTGGCGACTAGCGGAAGAGACCCAGTACTTC
CASWRLAEETQYF
>-|TRBJ2-5|17|TRBV28|TRBD2
TGTGCCAGCCTCCCGGGCGATGGTCGGGCGGGAGTTGAGACCCAGTACTTC
CASLPGDGRAGVETQYF